One sample yielded the 20 T cell receptor beta chains listed below, sequenced in a study of T-cell reconstitution after alpha-beta-depleted transplantation in children (dated by TCRdb to 2016 to 2017). Library preparation was by PCR. Sequencing was carried out with an Illumina HiSeq 2500. Molecular barcoding was employed in the preparation of TCR libraries, with unique molecular identifiers being used to normalize TCRbeta repertoire quantification. Starting from the raw public reads, TCRdb applied fastp trimming at Q25, assembled clones with MiXCR and retained in-frame beta chains. CDR3 protein sequences are deduplicated, and each keeps its most common genes and DNA. The sample records over 400,000 distinct CDR3 sequences, 9.5% to 15% of which are singletons. The top ten clones comprise around 6% of the sample. The sample in question was PBMCs from the stem cell graft donor, obtained from the stem cell graft. These receptors all come from a human donor who donated a stem cell graft to a child with combined immunodeficiency.

This clonotype was recorded many times. This chain links TRBV10-3 with TRBJ2-7; 9 bases line up with TRBD1. Germline lookup yields CDR1 ENHRY and CDR2 SYGVKD. This CDR3 region has 14 residues. V shed 3 bases and J 3 bases; nucleotides not matched to a gene: 3. The CDR3 DNA follows: TGTGCCATCAGTGATAGGACAGGGGACTACGAGCAGTACTTC. It codes for CAISDRTGDYEQYF.

The table lists this clonotype with many counts. The J gene is TRBJ2-3, the V gene TRBV12-3 or TRBV12-4; a weak D match, TRBD2 (5 bases). Trimming shortened V by 6 bases and J by 6 bases, and 16 bases separated the two germline ends. The CDR3 runs 14 residues. The CDR3 DNA reads TGTGCCAGCAGCCTCACTAGTGGATGGGATACGCAGTATTTT. The encoded protein is CASSLTSGWDTQYF.

At least ten counts were recorded for this clonotype. The J gene is TRBJ2-2, the V gene TRBV12-3 or TRBV12-4, with a possible D match to TRBD1 (5 bases). The V gene lost 6 bases and the J gene lost 7 bases, with 9 bases spanning the gap. The CDR3 sequence is 12 residues long. CDR3 residues: CASRLRDGELFF. The CDR3 DNA sequence: TGTGCCAGCAGACTCAGGGACGGGGAGCTGTTTTTT.

This clonotype was seen at least ten times. The rearrangement joins TRBV9 to TRBJ2-2, with 12 bases fitting TRBD1. CDR3 size: 16 residues. V dropped 4 bases and J dropped 6; count of bases not matched to a gene: 7. Germline CDR1 SGDLS, CDR2 YYNGEE. The CDR3 loop reads CASSTPGQGASGELFF. The CDR3 bases are TGTGCCAGCAGCACTCCGGGACAGGGGGCGTCCGGGGAGCTGTTTTTT.

This clonotype was counted between two and nine times. This chain uses TRBV2 with TRBJ2-7, with D unresolved. Germline loops: CDR1 SNHLY, CDR2 FYNNEI. Trimming cost V 4 bases and J 2 bases, with 6 bases left between them. This CDR3 contains 12 residues. CDR3 in DNA: TGTGCCAGCAGTGGCAGAGCCTACGAGCAGTACTTC. It encodes CASSGRAYEQYF.

The chain recombines TRBV25-1 with TRBJ2-7; the D gene could be TRBD1 or TRBD2 (5 bases each). The V end lost 1 base, the J end lost 3 bases, and 16 bases lay between the germline ends. The CDR3 runs 16 residues. Germline CDR1 reads MGHDK; CDR2 reads SYGVNS. CDR3 coding DNA: TGTGCCAGCAGTGAATTCCTGGGACCTGAAAGCTACGAGCAGTACTTC. Residues: CASSEFLGPESYEQYF.

The sample holds a few counts of this clonotype. This chain connects TRBV6-2 or TRBV6-3 to TRBJ2-1; D may be TRBD1 (6 bases). The CDR3 covers 17 residues. The V end was cut by 5 bases, the J end by 3 bases, with 20 bases between. The germline V gene encodes CDR1 MNHEY and CDR2 SVGEGT. The CDR3 DNA reads TGTGCCAGCAGTGACTTAACATGGGGGCTTGGCTACAATGAGCAGTTCTTC. This encodes CASSDLTWGLGYNEQFF.

The chain couples TRBV29-1 to TRBJ2-1; the D call may be TRBD1 or TRBD2 (5 bases each). V was clipped by 3 bases and J by 5 bases, with 17 bases between them. CDR1 and CDR2 from the germline V gene are SQVTM and ANQGSEA. The CDR3 length is 15 residues. Here the CDR3 reads CSVEASGWGNNEQFF. CDR3 coding DNA: TGCAGCGTTGAGGCCTCCGGGTGGGGGAACAATGAGCAGTTCTTC.

This clonotype was found a few times. The genes are TRBV18 and TRBJ2-2, with D unclear. The CDR3 consists of 14 residues. Germline loops: CDR1 KGHSH, CDR2 LQKENI. V lost 4 bases to trimming and J lost 0 bases, with 6 bases between them. Here the CDR3 reads CASSLTSNTGELFF. The CDR3 nucleotides are TGTGCCAGCTCACTGACATCGAACACCGGGGAGCTGTTTTTT.

V is TRBV10-3 and J is TRBJ1-5, with TRBD1 as a possible D gene (5 bases). The length of the CDR3 is 15 residues. Germline-derived CDR1 and CDR2 are ENHRY and SYGVKD. The V gene lost 0 bases and the J gene lost 4 bases, with 10 bases spanning the gap. In DNA form, the CDR3 reads TGTGCCATCAGTGAGTCACGTGACAGTAATCAGCCCCAGCATTTT. Its protein is CAISESRDSNQPQHF.

The chain employs TRBV15 and TRBJ2-5; 14 bases match TRBD2. With 1 base clipped from V and 2 bases from J, the junction kept 6 bases outside the gene matches. The CDR3 extends over 18 amino acids. The V gene's germline CDR1 is LNHNV and CDR2 YYDKDF (reference sequence). CDR3 nucleotide sequence: TGTGCCACCAGCAGAGGAGGACTAGCGGGAGGACTACAAGAGACCCAGTACTTC. Protein product: CATSRGGLAGGLQETQYF.

This clonotype was observed at least ten times. J is TRBJ2-1 and V is TRBV5-1; 9 bases line up with TRBD1. The CDR3 consists of 14 residues. J was trimmed by 7 bases and V by 0 bases; bases with no gene match: 2. Germline assignment: CDR1 SGHRS and CDR2 YFSETQ. The CDR3 nucleotides are TGCGCCAGCAGCTTGGGACAGGGGGTAAATGAGCAGTTCTTC. This codes for CASSLGQGVNEQFF.

This clonotype was observed a few times. This chain uses TRBV2 with TRBJ2-1; D remains unclear. In germline, CDR1 is SNHLY, CDR2 FYNNEI. This CDR3 is built from 13 residues. V was trimmed by 8 bases and J by 3 bases, leaving 11 bases between them. CDR3 loop: CASLGRSYNEQFF. CDR3 coding DNA: TGTGCCAGCCTCGGACGGAGCTACAATGAGCAGTTCTTC.

The chain recombines TRBV6-2 or TRBV6-3 with TRBJ2-6; D is unclear. The germline V and J ends were trimmed by 5 bases and 0 bases, with 14 bases remaining between them. The CDR3 runs 17 residues. CDR1 is MNHEY and CDR2 is SVGEGT in the germline V gene. As DNA, the CDR3 is TGTGCCAGCAGTAGGGCGACGGTTCCCTCTGGGGCCAACGTCCTGACTTTC. It translates to CASSRATVPSGANVLTF.

This clonotype was counted a few times. This rearrangement joins TRBV7-3 to TRBJ2-3, with 12 bases lining up with TRBD2. The J segment lost 8 bases and the V segment lost 1 base, leaving 4 bases of the junction unmatched. CDR1 and CDR2 (germline): SGHTA, FQGTGA. CDR3 length: 15 amino acids. Here the CDR3 DNA reads TGTGCCAGCAGCTTAATTCTAGCGGGAGGGGCTACGCAGTATTTT. Amino acid sequence: CASSLILAGGATQYF. The full variable domain, its missing parts supplied by reference TRBV7-3 and TRBJ2-3, is GAGVSQTPSNKVTEKGKYVELRCDPISGHTALYWYRQSLGQGPEFLIYFQGTGAADDSGLPNDRFFAVRPEGSVSTLKIQRTERGDSAVYLCASSLILAGGATQYFGPGTRLTVL.

In its sample, this clonotype was seen many times. This chain connects TRBV6-5 to TRBJ1-1; 7 bases agree with TRBD1. The CDR3 runs 14 residues. The germline V gene encodes CDR1 MNHEY and CDR2 SVGAGI. J lost 5 bases, V lost 9 bases, and 12 bases had no gene match. The CDR3 nucleotides are TGTGCCAGTTACAAGGGGGCTTTGAGGACTGAAGCTTTCTTT. Translated: CASYKGALRTEAFF.

This sequence joins TRBV29-1 and TRBJ1-1; 8 nucleotides agree with TRBD1. V shed 4 bases and J 1 base; nucleotides not matched to a gene: 5. CDR1 is SQVTM, CDR2 ANQGSEA, per germline. This CDR3 region has 14 residues. Written as DNA, the CDR3 is TGCAGCGTTGGACCGGGACAGGCGAACACTGAAGCTTTCTTT. The encoded protein is CSVGPGQANTEAFF. The whole variable domain, filled in from reference TRBV29-1 and TRBJ1-1, reads SAVISQKPSRDICQRGTSLTIQCQVDSQVTMMFWYRQQPGQSLTLIATANQGSEATYESGFVIDKFPISRPNLTFSTLTVSNMSPEDSSIYLCSVGPGQANTEAFFGQGTRLTVV.

This clonotype was detected once. J is TRBJ2-5 and V is TRBV12-3 or TRBV12-4; 9 bases are shared with TRBD2. The CDR3 consists of 16 residues. Trimming took 5 bases from V and 5 from J; bases not matched to a gene: 12. The CDR3 spells CASSTRQGGRAETQYF. The CDR3 DNA is TGTGCCAGCAGTACTCGCCAGGGCGGGAGGGCGGAGACCCAGTACTTC.

This clonotype was observed a handful of times. The chain is built from TRBV6-1 and TRBJ1-1, with TRBD1 matching 9 bases. V trimming: 9 bases; J trimming: 1 base; junction bases outside the gene matches: 6. This CDR3 comprises 14 residues. Germline CDR1 MNHNS, CDR2 SASEGT. In nucleotides, the CDR3 is TGTGCCAGGCTGGACAGGGGCCCGAACACTGAAGCTTTCTTT. Residues: CARLDRGPNTEAFF.

There are a few counts of this clonotype. The chain links TRBV27 to TRBJ1-1; TRBD1 agrees at 9 bases. This CDR3 region has 15 residues. The germline V gene has CDR1 MNHEY and CDR2 SMNVEV (reference sequence). V trimming: 5 bases; J trimming: 0 bases; junction bases outside the gene matches: 4. The DNA for the CDR3 is TGTGCCAGCAGTCCGTGGGACAGGGTGAACACTGAAGCTTTCTTT. As protein: CASSPWDRVNTEAFF.